This T cell receptor beta chain was found in a study of blood T cell repertoires in COVID-19. Study in general: Samples came from the United States, Italy and Spain, spanning acute and convalescent COVID-19.

Method: immunoSEQ multiplex PCR; TCRdb's copy keeps in-frame clones and lacks some. Among 200,000 to 250,000 clones, 75% to 85% were seen once, and the ten largest hold over 4.5%. Sequenced input: peripheral blood. The clonotype was recovered from a human donor in a cohort sampled during active COVID-19.

CDR3 nucleotide sequence: TGTGCCAGCAAAAGACAGGGACAGGGCTTCAATGAGCAGTTCTTC. The encoded protein is CASKRQGQGFNEQFF. The V and J genes are TRBV28 and TRBJ2-1, with TRBD1 matching 9 bases. This CDR3 is 15 amino acids long. Germline values: CDR1 MDHEN, CDR2 SYDVKM. V lost 7 bases and J lost 6; bases outside the gene matches: 10.